These 30 T cell receptor beta chains originate from one sample sequenced in a study of T cell repertoires in cytomegalovirus infection. TCRdb itself ran the reads through MiXCR, one entry per CDR3 protein. The sample comprises fewer than 400,000 distinct CDR3 sequences, about a sixth of which are singletons, and 8.7% rests with the top ten. What was sequenced was PBMCs. These receptor sequences come from a human donor in good health (CMV status not recorded). Some clones in this sample may be carry-over from other donors' samples.

This clonotype was picked up a small number of times. V usage is TRBV19 and J usage is TRBJ2-7, with 9 nucleotides matching TRBD2. J lost 0 bases, V lost 5 bases, and 14 bases had no gene match. The CDR3 runs 18 residues. CDR1 is LNHDA and CDR2 is SQIVND in the germline V gene (reference sequence). CDR3 in DNA: TGTGCCAGTAGTCCCTTCAGCGGGAGGCCTAGGAGCTCCTACGAGCAGTACTTC. It specifies CASSPFSGRPRSSYEQYF. The full variable domain, its missing parts supplied by reference TRBV19 and TRBJ2-7, is DGGITQSPKYLFRKEGQNVTLSCEQNLNHDAMYWYRQDPGQGLRLIYYSQIVNDFQKGDIAEGYSVSREKKESFPLTVTSAQKNPTAFYLCASSPFSGRPRSSYEQYFGPGTRLTVT.

This clonotype occurred a few times. This chain joins TRBV20-1 and TRBJ1-6, with 7 positions matching TRBD1. The CDR3 has 14 amino acids. Germline CDR1 is DFQATT and CDR2 is SNEGSKA (reference sequence). J was trimmed by 7 bases and V by 6 bases; bases with no gene match: 9. The CDR3 spells CSATQGTRNSPLHF. CDR3 coding DNA: TGCAGTGCAACACAGGGGACACGAAATTCACCCCTCCACTTT.

The chain combines TRBV4-3 with TRBJ1-4, with D hard to call. CDR1 LGHNA and CDR2 YSLEER come from the germline V gene. The CDR3 has 12 residues. The V and J ends lost 4 bases and 4 bases respectively, with 4 bases between them. CDR3 protein: CASSRFNEKLFF. CDR3 DNA sequence: TGCGCCAGCAGCCGATTTAATGAAAAACTGTTTTTT.

This clonotype has ten or more counts. CDR3 region: CASSQAPYYEQYF. DNA of the CDR3: TGCGCCAGCAGCCAAGCCCCGTACTACGAGCAGTACTTC. This sequence joins TRBV4-3 and TRBJ2-7; no firm D call. In germline, CDR1 is LGHNA, CDR2 YSLEER. The CDR3 contains 13 residues. Trimming took 1 base from V and 3 from J, leaving 7 bases between them.

This clonotype was detected ten times or more. The chain recombines TRBV2 with TRBJ2-5, with a tentative D call TRBD1 (5 bases). This CDR3 spans 12 amino acids. CDR1 and CDR2 from the germline V gene are SNHLY and FYNNEI. Deletions cut 3 bases from V and 5 bases from J, with 7 bases between. CDR3 region: CASSDRVETQYF. In DNA, the CDR3 is TGTGCCAGCAGTGACAGGGTTGAGACCCAGTACTTC.

The chain is built from TRBV27 and TRBJ2-3; TRBD1 is a possible D gene (6 bases). The CDR3 spans 14 residues. Per germline, CDR1 MNHEY and CDR2 SMNVEV (reference sequence). Trimming left V 3 bases short and J 5 bases short, with 12 bases between. The CDR3 here is CASSFSRGGDTQYF. The CDR3 coding sequence is TGTGCCAGCAGTTTTAGTAGAGGGGGAGATACGCAGTATTTT.

This clonotype was seen many times. The genes are TRBV19 and TRBJ2-3; D is perhaps TRBD1 or TRBD2 (5 bases each). This CDR3 is 15 amino acids long. Trimming stripped 6 bases from V and 7 bases from J, with 20 bases between. Germline CDR1 LNHDA, CDR2 SQIVND (reference sequence). The CDR3 coding sequence is TGTGCCAGTAGCCCCTCTACGGGGCACTACAATACGCAGTATTTT. The encoded protein is CASSPSTGHYNTQYF.

This chain uses TRBV12-3 or TRBV12-4 with TRBJ2-1; the D is unclear. The V gene lost 1 base and the J gene lost 8 bases, with 6 bases spanning the gap. The CDR3 spans 12 residues. The CDR3 bases are TGTGCCAGCAGTTTAGTTTTCGATGAGCAGTTCTTC. Protein sequence: CASSLVFDEQFF.

Ten or more counts support this clonotype. The rearrangement links TRBV10-3 to TRBJ1-3, with 8 bases fitting TRBD1. CDR1 and CDR2 from the germline V gene are ENHRY and SYGVKD. V trimming: 3 bases; J trimming: 0 bases; junction bases outside the gene matches: 4. This CDR3 has 16 amino acids. This CDR3 reads CAISEGQGFSGNTIYF. CDR3 nucleotide sequence: TGTGCCATCAGTGAAGGACAGGGCTTCTCTGGAAACACCATATATTTT.

At least ten counts were recorded for this clonotype. This chain connects TRBV7-2 to TRBJ1-1; 7 bases match TRBD1. CDR1 is SGHTA and CDR2 is FQGNSA in the germline V gene. The V and J ends lost 5 bases and 2 bases, in that order; junction bases with no gene match: 8. There are 15 residues in the CDR3. The CDR3 region is CASSPIQGLNTEAFF. The CDR3, as DNA: TGTGCCAGCAGCCCTATACAGGGGTTAAACACTGAAGCTTTCTTT.

The chain carries TRBV12-3 or TRBV12-4 and TRBJ2-1; a possible D gene is TRBD2 (7 bases). This CDR3 spans 15 amino acids. Trimming left V 7 bases short and J 7 bases short, with 20 bases between. The CDR3 region has the DNA TGTGCCAGCACCCCGAGGGGGGGCCCGCCGAATGAGCAGTTCTTC. Encoded protein: CASTPRGGPPNEQFF.

The table lists this clonotype with a few counts. The genes are TRBV27 and TRBJ2-3; D perhaps matches TRBD2 (5 bases). The CDR3 has 15 amino acids. V was clipped by 10 bases and J by 2 bases, with 19 bases between them. CDR1 and CDR2 (germline): MNHEY, SMNVEV (reference sequence). CDR3 residues: CATYRWWEYTDTQYF. The CDR3 DNA sequence: TGTGCCACCTACCGTTGGTGGGAGTACACAGATACGCAGTATTTT.

This chain uses TRBV5-4 with TRBJ1-6, with a weak D call TRBD1 (6 bases). Trimming took off 2 bases at V and 7 bases at J, with 10 bases between the two ends. Germline lookup yields CDR1 SGHNT and CDR2 YYREEE (reference sequence). The CDR3 is made up of 14 amino acids. In nucleotides, the CDR3 is TGTGCCAGCAGCTTAGGACAGCAGAATTCACCCCTCCACTTT. This sequence encodes CASSLGQQNSPLHF.

This clonotype was seen ten or more times. The chain combines TRBV18 with TRBJ1-1; TRBD1 agrees at 10 bases. The germline CDR1 and CDR2 sequences are KGHSH and LQKENI. The CDR3 runs 14 residues. The J segment lost 5 bases and the V segment lost 8 bases, leaving 8 bases of the junction unmatched. The CDR3 spells CASSPTGGDTEAFF. Here the CDR3 DNA reads TGTGCCAGCAGCCCGACAGGGGGCGATACTGAAGCTTTCTTT.

The table lists this clonotype with a few counts. The chain carries TRBV10-3 and TRBJ1-2, with D tentatively TRBD1 (6 bases). V was pared by 8 bases and J by 4 bases, with 14 bases between. This CDR3 is built from 13 residues. Germline CDR1 and CDR2: ENHRY and SYGVKD. As DNA, the CDR3 is TGTGCCATCCTCTCACAGGGTAGCTATGGCTACACCTTC. It codes for CAILSQGSYGYTF.

On this clonotype itself: Since no conserved phenylalanine or tryptophan closes the CDR3, a read error is the likely cause. The chain carries TRBV20-1 and TRBJ1-5, with D perhaps TRBD1 (5 bases). Germline V gene lookup returns CDR1 DFQATT and CDR2 SNEGSKA (reference sequence). Between the trimmed V and J ends, which lost 6 bases and 9 bases, there was a span of 18 bases. This CDR3 is 13 amino acids long. CDR3 region: CSAPAAGHSPQHL. CDR3 nucleotides: TGCAGTGCCCCGGCCGCAGGGCATTCGCCCCAGCATCTT.

This clonotype appeared a few times. The V gene is TRBV5-4, the J gene TRBJ1-1; D gene unclear. V gave up 0 bases and J gave up 2 bases, with 8 bases separating them. CDR1 SGHNT and CDR2 YYREEE come from the germline V gene (reference sequence). The CDR3 length is 14 residues. CDR3 sequence reads: CASSLAVGNTEAFF. The DNA for the CDR3 is TGTGCCAGCAGCTTGGCCGTGGGTAACACTGAAGCTTTCTTT.

This clonotype was counted at least ten times. The chain has TRBV11-2 and TRBJ1-2; D not certain. CDR1 SGHAT and CDR2 FQNNGV come from the germline V gene. The V gene lost 8 bases and the J gene lost 2 bases, with 9 bases spanning the gap. The CDR3 sequence is 12 residues long. In nucleotides, the CDR3 is TGTGCCAGCGGCCGCGGCAACTATGGCTACACCTTC. Encoded protein: CASGRGNYGYTF.

This clonotype was found many times. This sequence joins TRBV7-2 and TRBJ1-2; D unresolved. Trimming took off 4 bases at V and 2 bases at J, with 8 bases between the two ends. Germline V gene lookup returns CDR1 SGHTA and CDR2 FQGNSA. The CDR3 runs 13 residues. CDR3 sequence: CASSWEVNYGYTF. The CDR3 nucleotides read TGTGCCAGCAGCTGGGAGGTAAACTATGGCTACACCTTC.

The sample holds a few counts of this clonotype. The chain links TRBV5-4 to TRBJ1-2, with D perhaps TRBD1 (5 bases). From germline, CDR1 is SGHNT and CDR2 YYREEE (reference sequence). Trimming left V 4 bases short and J 0 bases short, with 13 bases between. This CDR3 spans 15 amino acids. CDR3 residues: CASSGGDGPNYGYTF. The DNA of the CDR3 is TGTGCCAGCAGCGGCGGGGACGGACCTAACTATGGCTACACCTTC.

This clonotype was picked up a small number of times. This chain joins TRBV7-9 and TRBJ2-1; 12 bases agree with TRBD1. V dropped 4 bases and J dropped 7; count of bases not matched to a gene: 17. Germline-derived CDR1 and CDR2 are SEHNR and FQNEAQ (reference sequence). The CDR3 is 19 amino acids. CDR3 coding DNA: TGTGCCAGCAGCTCCACCAAAGCCACGGGACAGGGGGCATGGAATGAGCAGTTCTTC. This sequence encodes CASSSTKATGQGAWNEQFF.

This rearrangement joins TRBV12-3 or TRBV12-4 to TRBJ1-2; maybe TRBD1 (5 bases). Deletions cut 3 bases from V and 4 bases from J, with 15 bases between. The CDR3 is made up of 15 amino acids. The CDR3 bases are TGTGCCAGCAGTTTGGGGCAGGGTGGGGCCTATGGCTACACCTTC. Its protein is CASSLGQGGAYGYTF.

Regarding this clonotype: The junction departs from germline at one end; a sequencing error may be responsible. This chain uses TRBV18 with TRBJ2-1; D remains unclear. The CDR3 totals 12 residues. In germline, CDR1 is KGHSH, CDR2 LQKENI. DNA for the CDR3: TGTGCCAGCGCACCAGCAGAAAATGAGCAGTTCTTC. Translation: CASAPAENEQFF.

This clonotype was observed at least ten times. The chain combines TRBV12-5 with TRBJ2-2, with 7 nucleotides matching TRBD1. The V gene end was trimmed by 6 bases and the J gene end by 7 bases; junction bases not matched to a gene: 11. Germline CDR1 is LGHNT and CDR2 is FRNRAP. The CDR3 is made up of 15 amino acids. The CDR3 protein is CASGDTRTGRGELFF. The CDR3 DNA reads as TGTGCTAGTGGCGATACGAGGACAGGTCGCGGGGAGCTGTTTTTT.

This clonotype was counted at least ten times. The chain couples TRBV6-5 to TRBJ1-1, with no clear D. The V and J ends lost 0 bases and 2 bases respectively, with 13 bases between them. This CDR3 is 16 amino acids long. The germline gives CDR1 MNHEY, CDR2 SVGAGI. This CDR3 reads CASSYSWSGPNTEAFF. CDR3 nucleotides: TGTGCCAGCAGTTACTCGTGGTCAGGACCCAACACTGAAGCTTTCTTT.

This clonotype came up many times. CDR3 DNA sequence: TGTGCCAGCACGGAAGGACTAGCCCCCTACGAGCAGTACTTC. Residues: CASTEGLAPYEQYF. V and J are TRBV6-2 or TRBV6-3 and TRBJ2-7; TRBD2 matches 8 bases. The germline V gene encodes CDR1 MNHEY and CDR2 SVGEGT. The trim removed 7 bases at V and 2 bases at J, leaving 7 bases unmatched. CDR3 length equals 14 residues.

A few counts support this clonotype. The genes are TRBV12-3 or TRBV12-4 and TRBJ2-6; possible D gene TRBD1, 5 bases. CDR3 size: 14 residues. V shed 8 bases and J shed 0 bases, with 8 bases lying between them. The CDR3 here is CASGDSSGANVLTF. CDR3 DNA sequence: TGTGCCAGCGGCGACAGCTCTGGGGCCAACGTCCTGACTTTC.

The chain joins TRBV6-5 to TRBJ1-2; D is undetermined. Trimming removed 0 bases at V and 4 bases at J, with 6 bases between. CDR1 and CDR2 from the germline V gene are MNHEY and SVGAGI. This CDR3 contains 13 residues. The CDR3 DNA follows: TGTGCCAGCAGTTACTCGAGCAGCTATGGCTACACCTTC. Residues: CASSYSSSYGYTF.

Comment on this clonotype: This may be a read error: a much more frequent sequence differs by one nucleotide. The conserved final phenylalanine or tryptophan is absent from the CDR3, which likely points to a read error. It is unclear where the CDR3 begins or ends on the DNA, so no DNA is shown, and the CDR3 is as TCRdb lists it. The CDR3 protein is CASSTIRRDRAFL. This chain joins TRBV19 and TRBJ2-1; the listed D gene, TRBD1, was not tested against the DNA. Germline CDR1 LNHDA, CDR2 SQIVND (reference sequence). The CDR3 numbers 13 amino acids, ends counted.

Ten or more counts support this clonotype. The chain employs TRBV7-8 and TRBJ2-1, with a weak D call TRBD2 (5 bases). Trimming left V 5 bases short and J 2 bases short, with 13 bases between. CDR3 size: 15 residues. Germline V gene data show CDR1 as SGHVS and CDR2 as FQNEAQ. The CDR3 is CASSLLAVPYNEQFF. CDR3 nucleotide sequence: TGTGCCAGCAGCCTTCTAGCTGTACCCTACAATGAGCAGTTCTTC.